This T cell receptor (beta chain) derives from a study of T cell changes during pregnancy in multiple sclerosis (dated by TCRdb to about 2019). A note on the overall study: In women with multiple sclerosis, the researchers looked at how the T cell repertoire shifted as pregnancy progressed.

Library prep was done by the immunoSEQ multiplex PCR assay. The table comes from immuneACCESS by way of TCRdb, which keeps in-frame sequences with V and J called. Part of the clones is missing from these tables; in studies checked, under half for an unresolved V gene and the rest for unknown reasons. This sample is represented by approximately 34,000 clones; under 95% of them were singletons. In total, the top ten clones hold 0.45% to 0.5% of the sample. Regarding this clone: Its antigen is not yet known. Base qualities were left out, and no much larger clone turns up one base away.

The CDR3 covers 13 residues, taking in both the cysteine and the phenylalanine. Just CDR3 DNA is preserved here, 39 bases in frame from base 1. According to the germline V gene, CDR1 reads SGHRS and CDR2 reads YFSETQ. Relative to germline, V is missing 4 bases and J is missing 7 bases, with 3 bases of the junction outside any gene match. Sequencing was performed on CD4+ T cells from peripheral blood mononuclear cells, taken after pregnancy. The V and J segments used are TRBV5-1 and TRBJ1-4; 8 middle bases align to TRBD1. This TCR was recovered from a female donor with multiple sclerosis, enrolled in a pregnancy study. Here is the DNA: TGCGCCAGCAGCGGACAGGGTAGTGAAAAACTGTTTTTT. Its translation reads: CASSGQGSEKLFF.